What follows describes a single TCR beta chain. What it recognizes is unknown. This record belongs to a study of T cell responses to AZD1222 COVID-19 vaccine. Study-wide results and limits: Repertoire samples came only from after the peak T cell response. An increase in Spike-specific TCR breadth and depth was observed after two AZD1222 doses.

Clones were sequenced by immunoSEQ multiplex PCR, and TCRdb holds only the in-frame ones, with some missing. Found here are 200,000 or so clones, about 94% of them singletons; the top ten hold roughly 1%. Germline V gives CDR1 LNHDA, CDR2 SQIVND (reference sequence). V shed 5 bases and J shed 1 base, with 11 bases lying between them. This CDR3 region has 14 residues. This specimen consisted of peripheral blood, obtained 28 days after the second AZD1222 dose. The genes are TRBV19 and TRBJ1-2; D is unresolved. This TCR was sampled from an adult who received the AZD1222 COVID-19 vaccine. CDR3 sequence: CASSWSGYNYGYTF. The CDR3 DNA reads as TGTGCCAGTAGTTGGTCAGGATATAACTATGGCTACACCTTC.